These T cell receptor beta chains were read from a single sample in a study of cytomegalovirus exposure and HLA in healthy donors. The repertoire was sequenced with immunoSEQ multiplex PCR; TCRdb's copy has only in-frame clones and lacks some. The clone table shows some 82,000 clones, with the ten largest holding around 1.2%. Sequenced: PBMCs. The receptors originated from a woman in her thirties in good health and CMV-seronegative. The CDR3 runs from the conserved cysteine through the conserved F or W. The D gene is left open where the match is weak.

v_gene: TRBV28
d_gene: TRBD2
j_gene: TRBJ2-7
CDR3aa: CASSRGTSGTYEQYF
CDR3nt: TGTGCCAGCAGCCGCGGGACTAGCGGTACCTACGAGCAGTACTTC

v_gene: TRBV7-8
d_gene: TRBD2
j_gene: TRBJ2-3
CDR3aa: CASSQGLAGGPYTQYF
CDR3nt: TGTGCCAGCAGCCAGGGCCTAGCGGGGGGGCCTTATACGCAGTATTTT

v_gene: TRBV6-1
d_gene: .
j_gene: TRBJ2-7
CDR3aa: CASSGGRAASYEQYF
CDR3nt: TGTGCCAGCAGTGGGGGGCGGGCCGCCTCCTACGAGCAGTACTTC

v_gene: TRBV11-2
d_gene: .
j_gene: TRBJ1-2
CDR3aa: CASTPPDSYGYTF
CDR3nt: TGTGCCAGCACCCCCCCGGACTCCTATGGCTACACCTTC

v_gene: TRBV30
d_gene: .
j_gene: TRBJ1-4
CDR3aa: CAWGSAGPDEKLFF
CDR3nt: TGTGCCTGGGGGTCGGCGGGTCCCGATGAAAAACTGTTTTTT

v_gene: TRBV4-1
d_gene: .
j_gene: TRBJ1-1
CDR3aa: CASSQDLRGGSTEAFF
CDR3nt: TGCGCCAGCAGCCAAGATCTGAGAGGGGGAAGCACTGAAGCTTTCTTT

v_gene: TRBV6-1
d_gene: .
j_gene: TRBJ1-1
CDR3aa: CASREGRNTEAFF
CDR3nt: TGTGCCAGCAGGGAGGGGAGGAACACTGAAGCTTTCTTT

v_gene: TRBV4-1
d_gene: TRBD2
j_gene: TRBJ2-3
CDR3aa: CASSQVGRERPTDTQYF
CDR3nt: TGCGCCAGCAGCCAAGTAGGGCGGGAGAGACCCACAGATACGCAGTATTTT

v_gene: TRBV30
d_gene: TRBD1
j_gene: TRBJ1-6
CDR3aa: CAWSFQGARSPLHF
CDR3nt: TGTGCCTGGAGTTTCCAGGGGGCACGTTCACCCCTCCACTTT

v_gene: TRBV2
d_gene: .
j_gene: TRBJ1-1
CDR3aa: CASRERREGYEAFF
CDR3nt: TGTGCCAGCAGGGAAAGGCGGGAGGGTTATGAAGCTTTCTTT

v_gene: TRBV6-6
d_gene: TRBD2
j_gene: TRBJ2-7
CDR3aa: CASSYTTSGRYEQYF
CDR3nt: TGTGCCAGCAGTTACACGACTAGCGGGAGATACGAGCAGTACTTC

v_gene: TRBV19
d_gene: .
j_gene: TRBJ1-2
CDR3aa: CASSITGRINYGYTF
CDR3nt: TGTGCCAGTAGTATCACAGGTCGAATTAACTATGGCTACACCTTC

v_gene: TRBV6-5
d_gene: TRBD2
j_gene: TRBJ2-1
CDR3aa: CASSYSRGLAGPQFF
CDR3nt: TGTGCCAGCAGTTACTCGAGGGGACTAGCGGGTCCTCAGTTCTTC

v_gene: TRBV4-2
d_gene: .
j_gene: TRBJ2-7
CDR3aa: CASSQEGHQSAYEQYF
CDR3nt: TGTGCCAGCAGCCAAGAGGGACACCAAAGCGCCTACGAGCAGTACTTC

v_gene: TRBV6-6
d_gene: .
j_gene: TRBJ1-4
CDR3aa: CASSYGQGVNEKLFF
CDR3nt: TGTGCCAGCAGTTACGGCCAGGGCGTTAATGAAAAACTGTTTTTT

v_gene: TRBV30
d_gene: TRBD2
j_gene: TRBJ2-3
CDR3aa: CAWSVRASGRDTQYF
CDR3nt: TGTGCCTGGAGTGTACGTGCTAGCGGGAGAGATACGCAGTATTTT

v_gene: TRBV19
d_gene: TRBD1
j_gene: TRBJ1-1
CDR3aa: CASMGDRERNTEAFF
CDR3nt: TGTGCCAGTATGGGGGACAGGGAGAGAAACACTGAAGCTTTCTTT

v_gene: TRBV30
d_gene: TRBD1
j_gene: TRBJ1-6
CDR3aa: CAWRGDRDSPLHF
CDR3nt: TGTGCCTGGAGGGGGGACAGGGATTCACCCCTCCACTTT

v_gene: TRBV5-6
d_gene: .
j_gene: TRBJ2-3
CDR3aa: CASSLGPVADSSTDTQYF
CDR3nt: TGTGCCAGCAGCTTGGGACCTGTAGCGGATTCTAGCACAGATACGCAGTATTTT

v_gene: TRBV6-1
d_gene: .
j_gene: TRBJ1-5
CDR3aa: CASSEWRGAANQPQHF
CDR3nt: TGTGCCAGCAGTGAATGGCGGGGGGCGGCTAATCAGCCCCAGCATTTT

v_gene: TRBV2
d_gene: .
j_gene: TRBJ2-5
CDR3aa: CASSPNQRGPTGETQYF
CDR3nt: TGTGCCAGCAGTCCTAACCAGCGGGGGCCGACAGGGGAGACCCAGTACTTC

v_gene: TRBV5-6
d_gene: .
j_gene: TRBJ2-7
CDR3aa: CASSLRGGASSYEQYF
CDR3nt: TGTGCCAGCAGCTTGAGAGGGGGGGCCTCCTCCTACGAGCAGTACTTC

v_gene: TRBV6-4
d_gene: TRBD2
j_gene: TRBJ2-3
CDR3aa: CASSDSPAGGTDTQYF
CDR3nt: TGTGCCAGCAGTGACTCACCAGCGGGGGGGACTGATACGCAGTATTTT

v_gene: TRBV14
d_gene: .
j_gene: TRBJ1-6
CDR3aa: CASSQEGRASPLHF
CDR3nt: TGTGCCAGCAGCCAAGAGGGCAGGGCTTCACCCCTCCACTTT

v_gene: TRBV6-5
d_gene: TRBD1
j_gene: TRBJ1-2
CDR3aa: CASSLMTGVNYGYTF
CDR3nt: TGTGCCAGCAGTCTCATGACAGGGGTAAACTATGGCTACACCTTC

v_gene: TRBV4-1
d_gene: TRBD1
j_gene: TRBJ2-3
CDR3aa: CASSQAGGYTDTQYF
CDR3nt: TGCGCCAGCAGCCAAGCAGGGGGCTACACAGATACGCAGTATTTT

v_gene: TRBV29-1
d_gene: .
j_gene: TRBJ1-1
CDR3aa: CSVERRGLNTEAFF
CDR3nt: TGCAGCGTTGAAAGGAGGGGACTGAACACTGAAGCTTTCTTT

v_gene: TRBV28
d_gene: .
j_gene: TRBJ1-4
CDR3aa: CASSLKAGKLFF
CDR3nt: TGTGCCAGCAGTTTAAAGGCGGGAAAACTGTTTTTT

v_gene: TRBV29-1
d_gene: .
j_gene: TRBJ1-1
CDR3aa: CSAAGPTEAFF
CDR3nt: TGCAGCGCCGCAGGGCCCACTGAAGCTTTCTTT

v_gene: TRBV30
d_gene: .
j_gene: TRBJ1-4
CDR3aa: CAWNPDRNEKLFF
CDR3nt: TGTGCCTGGAATCCCGACAGGAATGAAAAACTGTTTTTT

v_gene: TRBV7-2
d_gene: .
j_gene: TRBJ2-7
CDR3aa: CASSLNRASYEQYF
CDR3nt: TGTGCCAGCAGCTTAAACAGGGCTTCCTACGAGCAGTACTTC

v_gene: TRBV6-6
d_gene: .
j_gene: TRBJ1-5
CDR3aa: CASSLGGRDQPQHF
CDR3nt: TGTGCCAGCAGCCTAGGGGGAAGGGATCAGCCCCAGCATTTT

v_gene: TRBV18
d_gene: .
j_gene: TRBJ2-2
CDR3aa: CASSPRTSRRANTGELFF
CDR3nt: TGTGCCAGCTCACCACGAACTTCCCGCAGGGCAAACACCGGGGAGCTGTTTTTT

v_gene: TRBV30
d_gene: .
j_gene: TRBJ1-3
CDR3aa: CAWKSRNTIYF
CDR3nt: TGTGCCTGGAAAAGCAGAAACACCATATATTTT

v_gene: TRBV30
d_gene: .
j_gene: TRBJ1-1
CDR3aa: CAGNRLRSAGGRAFF
CDR3nt: TGTGCCGGGAATCGTCTCCGGTCCGCGGGGGGCCGGGCTTTCTTT

v_gene: TRBV9
d_gene: .
j_gene: TRBJ1-3
CDR3aa: CASSLNTGSAIYF
CDR3nt: TGTGCCAGCAGCCTCAACACCGGGTCCGCCATATATTTT

v_gene: TRBV18
d_gene: TRBD1
j_gene: TRBJ1-4
CDR3aa: CASSPDRVTNEKLFF
CDR3nt: TGTGCCAGCTCACCCGACAGGGTGACTAATGAAAAACTGTTTTTT

v_gene: TRBV4-1
d_gene: TRBD1
j_gene: TRBJ2-3
CDR3aa: CASSQGRGGPDTQYF
CDR3nt: TGCGCCAGCAGCCAAGGACGAGGGGGCCCAGATACGCAGTATTTT

v_gene: TRBV30
d_gene: TRBD2
j_gene: TRBJ2-2
CDR3aa: CAWSLTSGRTGELFF
CDR3nt: TGTGCCTGGAGCTTGACTAGCGGGAGAACCGGGGAGCTGTTTTTT

v_gene: TRBV30
d_gene: .
j_gene: TRBJ1-2
CDR3aa: CAWSTPRQGANGYTF
CDR3nt: TGTGCCTGGAGTACCCCGCGTCAGGGCGCAAACGGCTACACCTTC

v_gene: TRBV18
d_gene: .
j_gene: TRBJ1-1
CDR3aa: CASSLDTYTEAFF
CDR3nt: TGTGCCAGCTCACTTGACACGTACACTGAAGCTTTCTTT

v_gene: TRBV30
d_gene: .
j_gene: TRBJ2-3
CDR3aa: CAWSVSADTQYF
CDR3nt: TGTGCCTGGAGTGTATCCGCAGATACGCAGTATTTT

v_gene: TRBV19
d_gene: .
j_gene: TRBJ2-2
CDR3aa: CASRIQGSVNTGELFF
CDR3nt: TGTGCCAGTAGAATTCAGGGGTCGGTGAACACCGGGGAGCTGTTTTTT

v_gene: TRBV14
d_gene: .
j_gene: TRBJ1-1
CDR3aa: CASSYTGRNTEAFF
CDR3nt: TGTGCCAGCAGCTACACAGGGAGGAACACTGAAGCTTTCTTT

v_gene: TRBV15
d_gene: .
j_gene: TRBJ2-7
CDR3aa: CATSASGGDYEQYF
CDR3nt: TGTGCCACCAGCGCCTCCGGGGGAGACTACGAGCAGTACTTC